These T cell receptor beta chains were read from a single sample in a study of T cells in Graves' hyperthyroidism and ophthalmopathy. One entry per CDR3 protein, called by TCRdb with MiXCR from the multiplex PCR reads. The sample has a few hundred thousand distinct CDR3 sequences, around a sixth seen once. Sequencing used blood. These receptor sequences come from a woman in her thirties or forties with Graves' ophthalmopathy. CDR3s include the opening cysteine and the closing phenylalanine or tryptophan. The D gene is left open where the match is weak. Clone size appears in some rows only: once, few, many, or a class for an expanded clone.

clone size: many
V gene: TRBV29-1
D gene: -
J gene: TRBJ2-5
CDR3 DNA: TGCAGCGGAGACAGCGAACAAGAGACCCAGTACTTC
CDR3 protein: CSGDSEQETQYF

clone size: many
V gene: TRBV10-3
D gene: -
J gene: TRBJ1-2
CDR3 DNA: TGTGCCATCAGTGAAGGAGTCTATGGCTACACCTTC
CDR3 protein: CAISEGVYGYTF

clone size: -
V gene: TRBV6-1
D gene: -
J gene: TRBJ2-7
CDR3 DNA: TGTGCCAACAGGTGGTCCGGGAGTTCCTACGAGCAGTACTTC
CDR3 protein: CANRWSGSSYEQYF

clone size: many
V gene: TRBV27
D gene: -
J gene: TRBJ1-1
CDR3 DNA: TGTGCCAGCAGGACCAGGGGTCCCACTGAAGCTTTCTTT
CDR3 protein: CASRTRGPTEAFF

clone size: -
V gene: TRBV29-1
D gene: -
J gene: TRBJ2-7
CDR3 DNA: TGCAGCGCGAAAGGGGGGATCTCCTACGAGCAGTACTTC
CDR3 protein: CSAKGGISYEQYF

clone size: many
V gene: TRBV5-1
D gene: TRBD2
J gene: TRBJ2-5
CDR3 DNA: TGCGCCAGCAGCTCATTAGCGGGAGGGCCTTCTGAAGAGACCCAGTACTTC
CDR3 protein: CASSSLAGGPSEETQYF

clone size: few
V gene: TRBV13
D gene: -
J gene: TRBJ2-7
CDR3 DNA: TGTGCCAGCAGCTCCACCAGTTGGGACTCCACCTCCTACGAGCAGTACTTC
CDR3 protein: CASSSTSWDSTSYEQYF

clone size: -
V gene: TRBV12-3/TRBV12-4
D gene: -
J gene: TRBJ1-1
CDR3 DNA: TGTGCCAGCAGTTTATCGGGTCTCGTGGGGGAAGCTTTCTTT
CDR3 protein: CASSLSGLVGEAFF

clone size: many
V gene: TRBV5-1
D gene: -
J gene: TRBJ1-1
CDR3 DNA: TGCGCCAGCAGCCATCTGAAGGACACTGAAGCTTTCTTT
CDR3 protein: CASSHLKDTEAFF

clone size: -
V gene: TRBV30
D gene: TRBD2
J gene: TRBJ2-3
CDR3 DNA: TGTGCCTGGAGTAAGGGCGGGAGGACAGATACGCAGTATTTT
CDR3 protein: CAWSKGGRTDTQYF

clone size: many
V gene: TRBV28
D gene: TRBD1
J gene: TRBJ1-5
CDR3 DNA: TGTGCCAGCGAGACAGGGATGCGCAATCAGCCCCAGCATTTT
CDR3 protein: CASETGMRNQPQHF

clone size: many
V gene: TRBV28
D gene: -
J gene: TRBJ2-3
CDR3 DNA: TGTGCCAGCAGTCAACCTCAGGGGTTGGCCACAGATACGCAGTATTTT
CDR3 protein: CASSQPQGLATDTQYF

clone size: many
V gene: TRBV7-9
D gene: -
J gene: TRBJ2-7
CDR3 DNA: TGTGCCAGCAGACCAGGAGGGGATCCCGAGCAGTACTTC
CDR3 protein: CASRPGGDPEQYF

clone size: few
V gene: TRBV28
D gene: -
J gene: TRBJ1-1
CDR3 DNA: TGTGCCAGCAGTCAGGTACAGGACACTGAAGCTTTCTTT
CDR3 protein: CASSQVQDTEAFF

clone size: many
V gene: TRBV20-1
D gene: -
J gene: TRBJ2-7
CDR3 DNA: TGCAGTGCTAGAGATTCGCAGGGCGACTACGAGCAGTACTTC
CDR3 protein: CSARDSQGDYEQYF

clone size: many
V gene: TRBV19
D gene: -
J gene: TRBJ1-2
CDR3 DNA: TGTGCCAGTAGTATCTCGCCCGACATCTATGGCTACACCTTC
CDR3 protein: CASSISPDIYGYTF